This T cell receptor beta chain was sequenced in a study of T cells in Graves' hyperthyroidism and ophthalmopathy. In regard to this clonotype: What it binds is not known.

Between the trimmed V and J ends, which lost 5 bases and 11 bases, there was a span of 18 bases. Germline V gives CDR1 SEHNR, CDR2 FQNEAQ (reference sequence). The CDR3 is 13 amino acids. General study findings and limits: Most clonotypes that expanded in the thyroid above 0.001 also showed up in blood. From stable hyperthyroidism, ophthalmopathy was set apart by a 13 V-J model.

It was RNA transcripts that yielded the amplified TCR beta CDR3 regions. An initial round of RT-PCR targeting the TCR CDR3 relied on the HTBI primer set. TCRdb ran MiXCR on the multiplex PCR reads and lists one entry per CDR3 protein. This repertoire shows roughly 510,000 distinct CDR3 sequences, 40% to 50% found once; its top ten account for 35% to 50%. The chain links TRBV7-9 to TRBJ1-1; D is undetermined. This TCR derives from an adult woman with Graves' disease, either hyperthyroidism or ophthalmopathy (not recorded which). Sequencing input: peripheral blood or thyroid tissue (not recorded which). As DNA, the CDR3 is TGTGCCAGCAGCCCTCCGAGACCGGGCAGGGCTTTCTTT. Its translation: CASSPPRPGRAFF. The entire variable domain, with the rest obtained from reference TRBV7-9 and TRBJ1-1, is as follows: DTGVSQNPRHKITKRGQNVTFRCDPISEHNRLYWYRQTLGQGPEFLTYFQNEAQLEKSRLLSDRFSAERPKGSFSTLEIQRTEQGDSAMYLCASSPPRPGRAFFGQGTRLTVV.